The source of this T cell receptor (beta chain) is a study of T-cell memory formation after mild COVID-19. As for the study in general: Among the donors, TCR clusters were largely specific to each donor.

Trimming removed 3 bases from V and 4 bases from J; junction bases left unmatched: 11. Germline loops: CDR1 DFQATT, CDR2 SNEGSKA (reference sequence). This CDR3 has 15 residues. Overall study results and limits: Contracting clones from day 15 to 85 showed balanced CD4/CD8; later expanders favored CD4+. Pre-infection memory held some responding clones, suggesting pre-existing cross-reactive T cells responded.

As to this clonotype: Antigen specificity is unknown.

5'RACE, which relied on constant-segment primers, yielded TCR alpha and TCR beta cDNA libraries carrying sample barcodes and UMIs. TCRdb reprocessed the 5' RACE reads via MiXCR and lists one record per CDR3 protein. Found here are 400,000 to 450,000 distinct CDR3 sequences, 15% to 20% of them singletons; the top ten hold roughly 21%. Material for sequencing was PBMCs or a T cell subset sorted from them (not recorded which). The rearrangement joins TRBV20-1 to TRBJ1-1; 7 bases are a match to TRBD1. The TCR originated in a man in his late teens or twenties who had mild COVID-19 (a few samples of this study predate the infection). Cell type and time point are not known. CDR3 DNA sequence: TGCAGTGCTAGGGAACCAAGCAGGGGGACCACTGAAGCTTTCTTT. Amino acid sequence: CSAREPSRGTTEAFF.